This T cell receptor beta chain was obtained from a study of shared clonotypes between healthy human individuals. This CDR3 spans 15 amino acids. V lost 2 bases and J lost 4; bases outside the gene matches: 7. In germline, CDR1 is MNHEY, CDR2 SVGAGI. CD8 cells classed as naive were CD45RO-negative and positively selected for CCR7, excluding terminally differentiated effector memory CD45RA+ cells. Note on this clone: Its matching antigen is unknown.

Generated by immunoSEQ multiplex PCR, the TCRdb table keeps only in-frame clones and is missing some. The profile shows more than 2 million clones, just under 95% of them singletons. Study-level points and caveats: Rarefaction curves obtained for sorted subsets showed sequencing incomplete despite large depth.

The sequencing input was naive CD8+ T cells from PBMCs. V and J are TRBV6-5 and TRBJ2-5; 7 nucleotides agree with TRBD1. This clonotype was obtained from a man younger than 30 in good health. Some clones in this sample may be carry-over from other donors' samples. Written as DNA, the CDR3 is TGTGCCAGCAGTTACACCCACAGGGGCGGAGAGACCCAGTACTTC. Its translation is CASSYTHRGGETQYF.